The rows below give T cell receptor beta chains drawn from one sample of a study of blood T cell repertoires in COVID-19. Only in-frame clones appear in the TCRdb table, and some are missing; sequencing was by immunoSEQ multiplex PCR. The sample carries roughly 5,600 clones, 65% to 85% recorded once. The sample taken for sequencing was peripheral blood. Source of these receptors: a human donor in a cohort sampled during active COVID-19. The CDR3 runs from the conserved cysteine through the conserved F or W. A D gene is named only where the DNA matches it firmly. Only some rows state a clone size, as once, few, many or a class for expanded clones.

j_call clone_size d_call v_call cdr3_aa cdr3_nt
TRBJ1-5 - - TRBV7-9 CASSPGSNQPQHF TGTGCCAGCAGCCCAGGGAGCAATCAGCCCCAGCATTTT
TRBJ2-1 - - TRBV5-1 CASSLGAGSYNEQFF TGCGCCAGCAGCTTGGGGGCAGGCTCCTACAATGAGCAGTTCTTC
TRBJ2-1 - TRBD2 TRBV5-6 CASSLKKRERGLNEQFF TGTGCCAGCAGCCTCAAAAAGCGGGAGAGAGGCCTCAATGAGCAGTTCTTC
TRBJ2-2 - - TRBV9 CASSVDGSSAGELFF TGTGCCAGCAGCGTCGACGGGAGTTCGGCCGGGGAGCTGTTTTTT
TRBJ2-1 - TRBD2 TRBV6-4 CASSELAGSYNEQFF TGTGCCAGCAGTGAACTAGCGGGATCATACAATGAGCAGTTCTTC
TRBJ2-7 - - TRBV7-3 CASSTSRGSYEQYF TGTGCCAGCAGTACATCAAGGGGATCCTACGAGCAGTACTTC
TRBJ2-7 - TRBD2 TRBV29-1 CSVSTSGGTSYEQYF TGCAGCGTCTCAACTAGCGGGGGGACCTCCTACGAGCAGTACTTC
TRBJ1-1 - TRBD1 TRBV29-1 CSVGQGHTEAFF TGCAGCGTTGGACAGGGCCACACTGAAGCTTTCTTT
TRBJ1-1 - - TRBV27 CASSLVGPNTEAFF TGTGCCAGCAGTTTAGTGGGGCCGAACACTGAAGCTTTCTTT
TRBJ2-1 - TRBD2 TRBV6-2/TRBV6-3 CASSPPGLAYNEQFF TGTGCCAGCAGCCCACCGGGACTAGCTTACAATGAGCAGTTCTTC
TRBJ2-7 - - TRBV7-2 CASSQIYEQYF TGTGCCAGCAGCCAAATCTACGAGCAGTACTTC
TRBJ2-7 - TRBD1 TRBV6-4 CASSALPGQGGEQYF TGTGCCAGCAGCGCTCTTCCGGGACAGGGGGGCGAGCAGTACTTC
TRBJ2-1 - TRBD2 TRBV7-9 CASSFSLAGASYNEQFF TGTGCCAGCAGCTTCAGTCTAGCGGGAGCCTCCTACAATGAGCAGTTCTTC
TRBJ1-6 - - TRBV6-6 CASSFPGKSASPLHF TGTGCCAGCAGTTTCCCCGGGAAAAGCGCTTCACCCCTCCACTTT
TRBJ2-5 - - TRBV25-1 CASRGNGEKETQYF TGTGCCAGCAGGGGAAACGGGGAGAAAGAGACCCAGTACTTC
TRBJ2-6 few - TRBV20-1 CSASIVSGANVLTF TGCAGTGCTAGTATAGTCTCTGGGGCCAACGTCCTGACTTTC
TRBJ2-7 - - TRBV18 CASSPPLGGQYF TGTGCCAGCTCACCACCGTTGGGGGGGCAGTACTTC
TRBJ2-2 - TRBD2 TRBV6-4 CASSRLAGTGELFF TGTGCCAGCAGCCGACTAGCGGGCACCGGGGAGCTGTTTTTT
TRBJ1-5 - - TRBV29-1 CSIVAGGSNQPQHF TGCAGCATCGTGGCGGGTGGGAGCAATCAGCCCCAGCATTTT
TRBJ2-1 - TRBD2 TRBV10-1 CASSVLAGGAQFF TGCGCCAGCAGTGTACTAGCGGGAGGTGCGCAGTTCTTC
TRBJ1-1 - - TRBV10-2 CASSESALTLGTEAFF TGCGCCAGCAGTGAGTCTGCTTTGACTCTGGGCACTGAAGCTTTCTTT
TRBJ2-7 - - TRBV12-3/TRBV12-4 CASSFNPLGGQYF TGTGCCAGCAGTTTTAACCCCTTAGGGGGACAGTACTTC
TRBJ2-3 - - TRBV3-1/TRBV3-2 CASSQSGSTDTQYF TGTGCCAGCAGCCAGAGCGGAAGCACAGATACGCAGTATTTT
TRBJ2-1 - - TRBV5-1 CASSPEQGYNEQFF TGCGCCAGCAGCCCTGAACAGGGATACAATGAGCAGTTCTTC
TRBJ2-1 - TRBD2 TRBV6-5 CASRSGTSRDHEQFF TGTGCCAGCAGGAGCGGGACTAGTAGAGATCATGAGCAGTTCTTC
TRBJ2-3 - TRBD2 TRBV4-2 CASSQDTPGTVGLAGADTQYF TGTGCCAGCAGCCAAGACACTCCCGGGACGGTGGGACTAGCGGGCGCAGATACGCAGTATTTT
TRBJ2-2 - TRBD1 TRBV6-5 CASSRQGLNTGELFF TGTGCCAGCAGTAGACAGGGGCTGAACACCGGGGAGCTGTTTTTT
TRBJ2-7 - - TRBV7-3 CASSLGGATYEQYF TGTGCCAGCAGCTTAGGTGGGGCTACCTACGAGCAGTACTTC
TRBJ2-7 - TRBD2 TRBV6-6 CASMHPEGGYEQYF TGTGCCAGCATGCACCCAGAGGGAGGGTACGAGCAGTACTTC
TRBJ1-5 few - TRBV28 CASSSQGGGQPQHF TGTGCCAGCAGTTCCCAGGGAGGCGGGCAGCCCCAGCATTTT
TRBJ2-5 once TRBD2 TRBV5-1 CASMLGGRAEGAQYF TGCGCCAGCATGTTAGGCGGGAGGGCCGAAGGGGCCCAGTACTTC
TRBJ2-7 - - TRBV24-1 CATTPSATVLYEQYF TGTGCCACCACCCCCTCAGCGACCGTCCTCTACGAGCAGTACTTC
TRBJ2-3 - TRBD2 TRBV9 CASSVRLASTDTQYF TGTGCCAGCAGCGTAAGACTAGCGAGCACAGATACGCAGTATTTT
TRBJ1-1 few TRBD1 TRBV7-9 CASSLRFQGGTEAFF TGTGCCAGCAGCTTACGTTTTCAGGGGGGAACTGAAGCTTTCTTT
TRBJ2-3 - TRBD2 TRBV28 CASSRNPGLAGFTDTQYF TGTGCCAGCAGTCGGAACCCTGGACTAGCGGGATTCACAGATACGCAGTATTTT
TRBJ2-3 few TRBD2 TRBV27 CASSSLAGGPPTQYF TGTGCCAGCAGTTCACTAGCGGGAGGGCCCCCTACGCAGTATTTT
TRBJ2-1 - TRBD2 TRBV27 CASSPSGRLNNEQFF TGTGCCAGCAGCCCTAGCGGGAGGCTTAACAATGAGCAGTTCTTC
TRBJ2-1 few TRBD2 TRBV24-1 CATGTGTSGANEQFF TGTGCCACCGGGACCGGGACTAGCGGGGCCAATGAGCAGTTCTTC
TRBJ2-2 - TRBD1 TRBV5-1 CASSLRGQGSNTGELFF TGCGCCAGCAGCTTAAGGGGACAGGGCTCGAACACCGGGGAGCTGTTTTTT
TRBJ2-7 - TRBD1 TRBV30 CASGKQGLTYEQYF TGTGCCTCCGGAAAACAGGGGTTGACCTACGAGCAGTACTTC
TRBJ2-2 - - TRBV28 CASSDPRTRSFTGELFF TGTGCCAGCAGCGACCCCCGTACGCGGAGCTTCACCGGGGAGCTGTTTTTT
TRBJ2-1 once - TRBV24-1 CATSVRGGGSYNEQFF TGTGCCACCAGTGTTCGGGGAGGTGGGTCCTACAATGAGCAGTTCTTC
TRBJ1-1 - - TRBV6-4 CASSVAPDRNTEAFF TGTGCCAGCAGTGTGGCACCGGACAGGAACACTGAAGCTTTCTTT
TRBJ2-5 - - TRBV30 CAWSRGTSETQYF TGTGCCTGGAGTCGGGGGACGTCGGAGACCCAGTACTTC
TRBJ1-6 - TRBD1 TRBV2 CATRDRGSYNSPLHF TGTGCCACCCGGGACAGGGGCTCCTATAATTCACCCCTCCACTTT
TRBJ1-1 - TRBD1 TRBV5-6 CASSFRTGGAFF TGTGCCAGCAGCTTTCGGACAGGGGGAGCTTTCTTT
TRBJ1-1 - TRBD1 TRBV12-3/TRBV12-4 CASSLSQGAAAFF TGTGCCAGCAGTTTAAGTCAGGGGGCGGCAGCTTTCTTT
TRBJ1-5 - - TRBV9 CASSVSPNQPQHF TGTGCCAGCAGCGTGTCCCCAAATCAGCCCCAGCATTTT
TRBJ1-2 few TRBD1 TRBV7-6 CASSQTGLYGYTF TGTGCCAGCAGCCAGACAGGGCTCTATGGCTACACCTTC
TRBJ1-1 - TRBD1 TRBV5-1 CASSLGQGTPRGAFF TGCGCCAGCAGCCTCGGACAGGGTACCCCCAGGGGTGCTTTCTTT
TRBJ2-7 - - TRBV6-2/TRBV6-3 CASSPLREVSLGEQYF TGTGCCAGCAGTCCCCTGAGGGAGGTCTCCCTGGGCGAGCAGTACTTC
TRBJ2-5 - TRBD1 TRBV9 CASTPGDRALETQYF TGTGCCAGCACCCCCGGGGACAGGGCGTTAGAGACCCAGTACTTC
TRBJ2-7 few TRBD2 TRBV5-8 CASRSLAGGDEQYF TGTGCCAGCAGGTCCTTAGCGGGAGGAGACGAGCAGTACTTC
TRBJ2-2 - TRBD2 TRBV2 CASSLSGSDTGELFF TGTGCCAGCAGTCTTAGCGGGAGCGACACCGGGGAGCTGTTTTTT
TRBJ1-2 - TRBD1 TRBV9 CASSPTGTGLRYGYTF TGTGCCAGCAGCCCGACCGGGACAGGGCTAAGATATGGCTACACCTTC
TRBJ1-5 - - TRBV30 CAWSGQGSQPQHF TGTGCCTGGAGTGGGCAGGGTAGTCAGCCCCAGCATTTT
TRBJ1-3 - - TRBV25-1 CASSEWRASGNTIYF TGTGCCAGCAGTGAGTGGAGGGCCAGTGGAAACACCATATATTTT